This T cell receptor beta chain stems from a study of cytotoxic CD8 clonotypes in ibrutinib-treated CLL. Comments on this clone: Its antigen is not identified.

Broader study findings: Measured clonality at baseline was greater than in age-matched healthy donors and tracked with circulating CD8+ T-cell counts.

The germline V gene encodes CDR1 LGHNA and CDR2 YSLEER. This CDR3 is 17 amino acids long. With 1 base clipped from V and 7 bases from J, the junction kept 11 bases outside the gene matches. Repertoires were generated with immunoSEQ multiplex PCR, while TCRdb's copy carries only in-frame clones and drops some. Here the sample spans fewer than 400,000 clones, under 70% being singletons. The genes are TRBV4-3 and TRBJ2-1, with TRBD2 matching over 9 bases. This clonotype was obtained from a human donor with chronic lymphocytic leukemia. Sequencing used PBMCs, obtained after 36 months of ibrutinib treatment. CDR3 loop: CASSQVIASGTRNEQFF. The CDR3 nucleotides are TGCGCCAGCAGCCAAGTCATCGCTAGCGGGACTAGGAATGAGCAGTTCTTC.